The 2 T cell receptor beta chains below all came from one sample that was sequenced in a study of Graves' ophthalmopathy and Graves' hyperthyroidism. The TCR beta CDR3 regions underwent amplification from RNA transcripts. Investigators did first-round RT-PCR with HTBI primers, then second-round multiplex PCR. TCRdb reanalysed the multiplex PCR reads using MiXCR and keeps one entry per CDR3 protein. The table lists around 1.1 million distinct CDR3 sequences, approximately 35% of them singletons. The sequenced material came from peripheral blood or thyroid tissue (not recorded which). The receptors originated from an adult man with Graves' hyperthyroidism.

The chain is built from TRBV29-1 and TRBJ1-1, with 7 positions matching TRBD1. This CDR3 region has 14 residues. The germline V gene has CDR1 SQVTM and CDR2 ANQGSEA. Trimming took 6 bases from V and 5 from J; bases not matched to a gene: 12. CDR3 region: CSVVTRGGRTEAFF. CDR3 nucleotide sequence: TGCAGCGTCGTCACCAGGGGGGGACGTACTGAAGCTTTCTTT.

As regards this clonotype: Given a much more abundant clone one base away, this may be a read error. V gene TRBV2 combines with J gene TRBJ2-7; D is perhaps TRBD1 (5 bases). The CDR3 extends over 15 amino acids. The germline V gene has CDR1 SNHLY and CDR2 FYNNEI. Trimming removed 5 bases at V and 2 bases at J, with 16 bases between. The CDR3 coding sequence is TGTGCCAGCAGTCTGGGGTCGTTGGACACCTACGAGCAGTACTTC. Amino acids: CASSLGSLDTYEQYF.